The subject of this entry is one T cell receptor (beta chain). Produced via immunoSEQ multiplex PCR; TCRdb's table is partial and in-frame only. Counted here are roughly 67,000 clones, about 80% occurring once; the ten biggest clones make up about 4.3%. This entry comes from a study of memory CD4+ T cells and cytomegalovirus serostatus. The sort gate was single viable CD3+CD4+CD8-CD45RO+ cells for memory CD4+ T cells. The CDR3 covers 14 residues. With 7 bases removed from V and 0 bases from J, the gap between germline ends came to 10 bases. Germline V CDR1 and CDR2: MNHNY, SVGAGI (reference sequence).

The genes are TRBV6-6 and TRBJ1-3; no reliable D call. This sequence originates from an adult in good health and CMV-seropositive. The sequenced material came from memory CD4+ T cells from blood. CDR3 residues: CASTNISSGNTIYF. CDR3 coding DNA: TGTGCCAGCACTAACATTAGCTCTGGAAACACCATATATTTT.